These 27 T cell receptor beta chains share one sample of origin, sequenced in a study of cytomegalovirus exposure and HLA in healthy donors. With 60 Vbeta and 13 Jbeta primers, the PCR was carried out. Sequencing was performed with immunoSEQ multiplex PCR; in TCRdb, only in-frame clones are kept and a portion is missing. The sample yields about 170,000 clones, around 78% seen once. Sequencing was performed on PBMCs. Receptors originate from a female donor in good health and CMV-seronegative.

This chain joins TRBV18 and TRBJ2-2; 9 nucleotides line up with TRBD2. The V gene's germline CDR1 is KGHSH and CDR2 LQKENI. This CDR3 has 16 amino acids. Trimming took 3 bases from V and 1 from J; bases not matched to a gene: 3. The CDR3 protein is CASSPQLAGNTGELFF. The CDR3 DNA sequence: TGTGCCAGCTCACCGCAACTAGCGGGGAACACCGGGGAGCTGTTTTTT. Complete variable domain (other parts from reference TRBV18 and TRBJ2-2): NAGVMQNPRHLVRRRGQEARLRCSPMKGHSHVYWYRQLPEEGLKFMVYLQKENIIDESGMPKERFSAEFPKEGPSILRIQQVVRGDSAAYFCASSPQLAGNTGELFFGEGSRLTVL.

The CDR3 coding sequence is TGTGCCAGCAGGAGGGACAGGGGAGCCTACGAGCAGTACTTC. Translating gives CASRRDRGAYEQYF. The V and J genes are TRBV27 and TRBJ2-7; 10 nucleotides match TRBD1. The CDR3 runs to 14 residues. The V segment lost 6 bases and the J segment 2 bases; nucleotides outside the gene matches: 4. The germline V gene encodes CDR1 MNHEY and CDR2 SMNVEV (reference sequence).

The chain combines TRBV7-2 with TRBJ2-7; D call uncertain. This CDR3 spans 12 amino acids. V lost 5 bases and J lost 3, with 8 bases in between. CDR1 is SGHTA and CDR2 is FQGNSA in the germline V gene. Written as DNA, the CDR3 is TGTGCCAGCAGCCCCAGTTTCTACGAGCAGTACTTC. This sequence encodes CASSPSFYEQYF.

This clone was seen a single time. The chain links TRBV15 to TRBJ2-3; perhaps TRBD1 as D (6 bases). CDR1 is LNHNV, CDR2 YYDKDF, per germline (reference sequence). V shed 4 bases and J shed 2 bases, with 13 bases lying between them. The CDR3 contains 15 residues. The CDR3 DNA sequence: TGTGCCACCAGCAAACGACAGGCTATCACAGATACGCAGTATTTT. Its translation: CATSKRQAITDTQYF.

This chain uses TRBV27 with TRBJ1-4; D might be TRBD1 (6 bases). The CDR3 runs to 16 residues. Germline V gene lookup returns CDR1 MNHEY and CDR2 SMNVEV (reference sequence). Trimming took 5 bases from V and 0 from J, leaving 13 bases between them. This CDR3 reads CASSPGTTSTNEKLFF. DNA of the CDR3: TGTGCCAGCAGTCCAGGGACAACCTCAACTAATGAAAAACTGTTTTTT. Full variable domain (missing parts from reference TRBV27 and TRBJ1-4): EAQVTQNPRYLITVTGKKLTVTCSQNMNHEYMSWYRQDPGLGLRQIYYSMNVEVTDKGDVPEGYKVSRKEKRNFPLILESPSPNQTSLYFCASSPGTTSTNEKLFFGSGTQLSVL.

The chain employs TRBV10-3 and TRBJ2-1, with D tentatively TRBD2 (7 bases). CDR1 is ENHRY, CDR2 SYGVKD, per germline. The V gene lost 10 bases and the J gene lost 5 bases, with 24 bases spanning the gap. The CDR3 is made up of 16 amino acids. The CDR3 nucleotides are TGTGCCACCGGGGACTCGGGGGGCGCAGGAGACAATGAGCAGTTCTTC. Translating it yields CATGDSGGAGDNEQFF.

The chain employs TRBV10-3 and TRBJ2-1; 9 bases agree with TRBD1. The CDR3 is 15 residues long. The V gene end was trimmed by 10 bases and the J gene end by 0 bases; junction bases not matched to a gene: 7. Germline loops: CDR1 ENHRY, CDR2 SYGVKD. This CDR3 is CATLQGAGSYNEQFF. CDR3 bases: TGTGCCACGTTACAGGGGGCGGGCTCCTACAATGAGCAGTTCTTC.

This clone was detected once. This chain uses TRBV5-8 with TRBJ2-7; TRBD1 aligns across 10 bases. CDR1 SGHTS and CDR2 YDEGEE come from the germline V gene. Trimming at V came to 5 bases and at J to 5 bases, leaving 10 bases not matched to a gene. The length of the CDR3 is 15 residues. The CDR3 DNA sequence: TGTGCCAGCAGTCAAGGACAGGGGGTTTTCGACGAGCAGTACTTC. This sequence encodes CASSQGQGVFDEQYF.

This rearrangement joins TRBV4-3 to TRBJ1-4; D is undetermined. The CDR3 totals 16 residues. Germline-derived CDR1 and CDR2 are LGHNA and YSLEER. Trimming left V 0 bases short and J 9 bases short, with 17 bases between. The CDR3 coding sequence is TGCGCCAGCAGCCAAGAGCCTCCCTCCCAGACACAAAAACTGTTTTTT. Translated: CASSQEPPSQTQKLFF.

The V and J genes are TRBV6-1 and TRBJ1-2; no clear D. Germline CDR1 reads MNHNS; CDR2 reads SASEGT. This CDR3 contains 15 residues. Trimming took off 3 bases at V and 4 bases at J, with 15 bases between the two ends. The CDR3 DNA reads TGTGCCAGCAGTGAGTCCGTTCCCCGAGGCTATGGCTACACCTTC. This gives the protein CASSESVPRGYGYTF.

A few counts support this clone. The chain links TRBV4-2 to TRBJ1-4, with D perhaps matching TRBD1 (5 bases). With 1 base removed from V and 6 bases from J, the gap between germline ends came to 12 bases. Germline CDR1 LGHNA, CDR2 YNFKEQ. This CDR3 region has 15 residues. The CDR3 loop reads CASSQVGGSDEKLFF. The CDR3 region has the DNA TGTGCCAGCAGCCAAGTGGGGGGATCCGATGAAAAACTGTTTTTT.

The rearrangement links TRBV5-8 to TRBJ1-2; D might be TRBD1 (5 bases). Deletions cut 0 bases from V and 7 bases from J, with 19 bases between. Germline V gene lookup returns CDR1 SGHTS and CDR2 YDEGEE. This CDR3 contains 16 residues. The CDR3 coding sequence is TGTGCCAGCAGCTTGGGAGGGGAGGGGCCTCGACCTGGCTACACCTTC. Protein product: CASSLGGEGPRPGYTF. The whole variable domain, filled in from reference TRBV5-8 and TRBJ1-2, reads EAGVTQSPTHLIKTRGQQATLRCSPISGHTSVYWYQQALGLGLQFLLWYDEGEERNRGNFPPRFSGRQFPNYSSELNVNALELEDSALYLCASSLGGEGPRPGYTFGSGTRLTVV.

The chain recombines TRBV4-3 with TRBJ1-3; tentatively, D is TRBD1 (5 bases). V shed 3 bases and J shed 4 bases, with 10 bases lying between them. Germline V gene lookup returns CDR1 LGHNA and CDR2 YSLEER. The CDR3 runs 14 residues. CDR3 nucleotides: TGCGCCAGCAGCCACCGGGACTCGGGAAACACCATATATTTT. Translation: CASSHRDSGNTIYF.

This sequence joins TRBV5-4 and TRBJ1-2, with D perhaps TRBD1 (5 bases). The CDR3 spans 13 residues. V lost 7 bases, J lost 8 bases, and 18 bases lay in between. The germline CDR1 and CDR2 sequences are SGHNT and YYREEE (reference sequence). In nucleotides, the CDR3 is TGTGCCAGCCTCGCTGCGCAGGGTCGGGGCTACACCTTC. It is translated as CASLAAQGRGYTF.

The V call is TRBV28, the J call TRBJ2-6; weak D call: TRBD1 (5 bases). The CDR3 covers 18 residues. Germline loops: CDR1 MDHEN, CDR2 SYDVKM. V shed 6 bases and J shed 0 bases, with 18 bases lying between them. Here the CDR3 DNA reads TGTGCCAGCAGGTCGGTTGGTCGACAGTCCTCTGGGGCCAACGTCCTGACTTTC. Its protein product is CASRSVGRQSSGANVLTF.

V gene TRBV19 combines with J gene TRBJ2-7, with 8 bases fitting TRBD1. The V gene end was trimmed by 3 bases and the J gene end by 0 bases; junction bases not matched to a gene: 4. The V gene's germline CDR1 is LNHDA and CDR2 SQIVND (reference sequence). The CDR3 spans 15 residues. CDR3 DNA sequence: TGTGCCAGTAGTATTGACAGGGGTGGCTCCTACGAGCAGTACTTC. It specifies CASSIDRGGSYEQYF.

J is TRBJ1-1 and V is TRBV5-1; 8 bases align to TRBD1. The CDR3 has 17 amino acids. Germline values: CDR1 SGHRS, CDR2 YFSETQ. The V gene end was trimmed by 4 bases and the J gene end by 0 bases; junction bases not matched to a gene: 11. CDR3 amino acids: CASSLRAGGGMNTEAFF. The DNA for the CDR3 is TGCGCCAGCAGCCTGAGGGCAGGGGGCGGCATGAACACTGAAGCTTTCTTT.

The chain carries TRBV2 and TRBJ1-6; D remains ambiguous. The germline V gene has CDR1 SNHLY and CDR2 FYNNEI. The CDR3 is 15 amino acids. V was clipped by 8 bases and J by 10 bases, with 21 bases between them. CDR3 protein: CASERERRSGSPLHF. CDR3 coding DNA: TGTGCCAGCGAAAGAGAGCGGCGTTCGGGCTCACCCCTCCACTTT.

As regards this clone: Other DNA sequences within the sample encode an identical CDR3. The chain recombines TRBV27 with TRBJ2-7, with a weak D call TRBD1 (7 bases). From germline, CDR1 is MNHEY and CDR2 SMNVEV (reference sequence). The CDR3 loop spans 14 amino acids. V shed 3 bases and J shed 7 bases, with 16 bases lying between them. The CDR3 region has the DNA TGTGCCAGCAGTTTTTCCAGCCCAGGGGGGGAGCAGTACTTC. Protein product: CASSFSSPGGEQYF.

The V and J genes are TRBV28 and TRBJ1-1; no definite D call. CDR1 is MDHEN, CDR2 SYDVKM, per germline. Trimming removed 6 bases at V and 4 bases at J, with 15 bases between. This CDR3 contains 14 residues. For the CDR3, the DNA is TGTGCCAGCAGCTTAAGCGAGGGTGCCACTGAAGCTTTCTTT. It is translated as CASSLSEGATEAFF.

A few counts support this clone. The CDR3 is CASSLVAGYQGNTEAFF. The CDR3, as DNA: TGTGCCAGCAGCTTAGTGGCGGGGTATCAGGGTAACACTGAAGCTTTCTTT. This chain connects TRBV11-2 to TRBJ1-1, with a possible D match to TRBD1 (5 bases). The V gene's germline CDR1 is SGHAT and CDR2 FQNNGV. The germline V and J ends were trimmed by 1 base and 2 bases, with 17 bases remaining between them. The CDR3 spans 17 residues.

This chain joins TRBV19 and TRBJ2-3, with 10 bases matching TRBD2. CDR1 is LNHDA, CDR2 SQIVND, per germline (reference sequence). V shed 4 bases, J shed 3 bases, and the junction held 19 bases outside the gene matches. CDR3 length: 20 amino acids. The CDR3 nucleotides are TGTGCCAGTAGTACCCGCTTCCCCAGCGGGGGGGCCGTGCGGACAGATACGCAGTATTTT. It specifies CASSTRFPSGGAVRTDTQYF. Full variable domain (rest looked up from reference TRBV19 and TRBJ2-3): DGGITQSPKYLFRKEGQNVTLSCEQNLNHDAMYWYRQDPGQGLRLIYYSQIVNDFQKGDIAEGYSVSREKKESFPLTVTSAQKNPTAFYLCASSTRFPSGGAVRTDTQYFGPGTRLTVL.

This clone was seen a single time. The CDR3 region has the DNA TGTGCCAGCAGCCAGGGACAGGGTAGCGGCTACACCTTC. Protein: CASSQGQGSGYTF. The chain combines TRBV7-9 with TRBJ1-2; 9 bases map to TRBD1. Trimming at V came to 5 bases and at J to 8 bases, leaving 6 bases not matched to a gene. CDR1 is SEHNR, CDR2 FQNEAQ, per germline (reference sequence). This CDR3 comprises 13 residues.

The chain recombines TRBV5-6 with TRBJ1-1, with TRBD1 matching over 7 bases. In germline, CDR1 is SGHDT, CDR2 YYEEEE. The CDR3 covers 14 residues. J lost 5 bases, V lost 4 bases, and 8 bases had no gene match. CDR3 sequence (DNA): TGTGCCAGCAGCATGACGACAGGGTGGACTGAAGCTTTCTTT. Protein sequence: CASSMTTGWTEAFF.

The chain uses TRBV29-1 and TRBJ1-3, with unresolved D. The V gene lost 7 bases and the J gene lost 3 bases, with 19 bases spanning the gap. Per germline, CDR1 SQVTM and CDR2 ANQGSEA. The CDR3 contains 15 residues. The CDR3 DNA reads TGCAGCGCCGCGTCCCCGCAGACAATTGGAAACACCATATATTTT. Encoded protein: CSAASPQTIGNTIYF.

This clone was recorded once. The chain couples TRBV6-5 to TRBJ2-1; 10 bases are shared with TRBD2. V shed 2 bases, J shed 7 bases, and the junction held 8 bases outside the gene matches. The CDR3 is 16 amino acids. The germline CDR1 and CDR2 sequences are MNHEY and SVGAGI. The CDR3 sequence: CASSYVHSGGNNEQFF. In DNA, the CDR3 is TGTGCCAGCAGTTACGTGCATAGCGGGGGGAATAATGAGCAGTTCTTC.

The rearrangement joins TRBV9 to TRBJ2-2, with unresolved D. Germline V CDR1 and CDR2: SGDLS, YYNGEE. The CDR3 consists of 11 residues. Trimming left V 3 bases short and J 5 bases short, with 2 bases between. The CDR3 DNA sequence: TGTGCCAGCAGCGCGACCGGGGAGCTGTTTTTT. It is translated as CASSATGELFF. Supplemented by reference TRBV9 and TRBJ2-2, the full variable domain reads DSGVTQTPKHLITATGQRVTLRCSPRSGDLSVYWYQQSLDQGLQFLIQYYNGEERAKGNILERFSAQQFPDLHSELNLSSLELGDSALYFCASSATGELFFGEGSRLTVL.